The present TCR beta chain was sequenced within a study of immune characterization of retroperitoneal liposarcoma (dated 2019 in TCRdb). To prepare the library, PCR was applied. Instrument used: NextSeq 500. TCRdb trimmed the raw reads at Q25, called clones with MiXCR and kept productive beta chains. Rows matching on CDR3 protein sequence are summarized as one entry with the most common DNA and genes. The sample has more than 900 distinct CDR3 sequences on record, roughly a fifth of them singletons. Around 11% of the sample belongs to the ten largest clones. Based on the germline V gene, the CDR1 and CDR2 sequences are SGHNT and YENEEA. From the cysteine through the phenylalanine, the CDR3 covers 13 amino acids. Only CDR3 DNA is held: 39 bases, read in frame from base 1. This clonotype is medium-sized (0.01 to 0.1%) in terms of sample share. It has no known antigen specificity. No qualities accompany the bases; no much larger clone lies one base away.

The chain employs TRBV11-3 and TRBJ2-1; TRBD1 aligns with 9 central bases. The closer fit of TRBJ2-7 to the DNA end suggests the J call may be wrong. Material: tumor tissue. The sequence was collected from a male donor with retroperitoneal liposarcoma. The DNA sequence is TGTGCCAGCAGCCAGGGACAGGGAGGCGAGCAGTACTTC. Translated, it gives CASSQGQGGEQYF.